The 14 T cell receptor beta chains listed next were all sequenced from one sample in a study of control samples from healthy donors and cancer patients (TCRdb year 2020). The library was built by means of the immunoSEQ multiplex PCR assay. TCRdb limited this immuneACCESS table to in-frame rearrangements with V and J called. A share of clones is missing; checked studies link under half to unresolved V genes, and the rest is unexplained. The sample table shows some 58,000 clones, and 70% to 90% are seen once. The ten largest clones represent over 9.5% of the sample. Source material: PBMCs. Receptor source: an older woman with lung cancer.

The DNA for the CDR3 is TGCGCCAGCACCGCACGGGACAGGGGTCAGCCCCAGCATTTT. Its protein product is CASTARDRGQPQHF. This chain links TRBV10-2 with TRBJ1-5; 10 positions agree with TRBD1. Per germline, CDR1 WSHSY and CDR2 SAAADI. This CDR3 has 14 amino acids. With 7 bases clipped from V and 6 bases from J, the junction kept 6 bases outside the gene matches.

V gene TRBV19 combines with J gene TRBJ1-5; 9 positions match TRBD1. With V trimmed by 4 bases and J by 6 bases, 4 bases remained unmatched. This CDR3 contains 14 residues. Per the germline V gene, CDR1 is LNHDA and CDR2 is SQIVND (reference sequence). DNA of the CDR3: TGTGCCAGTAGTACCGGACAGGGGCGTCAGCCCCAGCATTTT. Encoded protein: CASSTGQGRQPQHF.

As concerns this clone: At the DNA level, this CDR3 is encoded by other sequences in the same sample as well. This rearrangement joins TRBV5-1 to TRBJ2-5; TRBD2 agrees at 10 bases. Germline V lookup: CDR1 SGHRS, CDR2 YFSETQ. The CDR3 contains 15 residues. Germline trimming cut 1 base from V and 3 bases from J; bases unmatched to any gene: 3. The CDR3 nucleotides are TGCGCCAGCAGCTTGACGGGGACTAGCGAAGAGACCCAGTACTTC. It translates to CASSLTGTSEETQYF. Full variable domain (remainder filled in from reference TRBV5-1 and TRBJ2-5): KAGVTQTPRYLIKTRGQQVTLSCSPISGHRSVSWYQQTPGQGLQFLFEYFSETQRNKGNFPGRFSGRQFSNSRSEMNVSTLELGDSALYLCASSLTGTSEETQYFGPGTRLLVL.

This chain uses TRBV6-6 with TRBJ1-6, with 8 positions matching TRBD1. Germline V gene data show CDR1 as MNHNY and CDR2 as SVGAGI (reference sequence). Trimming cost V 5 bases and J 10 bases; bases outside gene matches: 10. The CDR3 runs 15 residues. The CDR3 DNA sequence: TGTGCCAGCAGTGACGGACAGGGCTTAGGATCACCCCTCCACTTT. It codes for CASSDGQGLGSPLHF.

The chain uses TRBV5-1 and TRBJ2-2; TRBD2 matches 8 bases. J was trimmed by 5 bases and V by 0 bases; bases with no gene match: 12. Germline CDR1 is SGHRS and CDR2 is YFSETQ. This CDR3 comprises 18 residues. Here the CDR3 reads CASSLVPSGRGLTGELFF. CDR3 DNA: TGCGCCAGCAGCTTGGTGCCCAGCGGGAGAGGTTTGACCGGGGAGCTGTTTTTT.

The V call is TRBV5-5, the J call TRBJ1-6; D gene ambiguous. The CDR3 has 15 residues. CDR1 and CDR2 from the germline V gene are SGHKS and YYEKEE (reference sequence). V dropped 0 bases and J dropped 7 bases, with 11 bases sitting between them. The CDR3 sequence is CASSLVTGRNSPLHF. The CDR3 nucleotides read TGTGCCAGCAGCTTGGTTACTGGTAGGAATTCACCCCTCCACTTT. Based on the CDR3 plus reference TRBV5-5 and TRBJ1-6, the full variable domain is DAGVTQSPTHLIKTRGQQVTLRCSPISGHKSVSWYQQVLGQGPQFIFQYYEKEERGRGNFPDRFSARQFPNYSSELNVNALLLGDSALYLCASSLVTGRNSPLHFGNGTRLTVT.

For the CDR3, the DNA is TGTGCCAGCAGTTGGGGCGGTAACACCGGGGAGCTGTTTTTT. It specifies CASSWGGNTGELFF. The genes are TRBV6-5 and TRBJ2-2; possible D gene TRBD1, 5 bases. V gave up 4 bases and J gave up 2 bases, with 8 bases separating them. Per germline, CDR1 MNHEY and CDR2 SVGAGI. The CDR3 sequence is 14 residues long.

This rearrangement joins TRBV28 to TRBJ2-7; D possibly matches TRBD1 or TRBD2 (5 bases each). This CDR3 is 12 amino acids long. Germline V gives CDR1 MDHEN, CDR2 SYDVKM. With 3 bases removed from V and 6 bases from J, the gap between germline ends came to 9 bases. The CDR3 DNA reads TGTGCCAGCAGTTTCGGGGCAGTCGAGCAGTACTTC. This encodes CASSFGAVEQYF.

The V call is TRBV5-4, the J call TRBJ2-7; 8 bases line up with TRBD1. The germline V gene encodes CDR1 SGHNT and CDR2 YYREEE (reference sequence). The CDR3 runs to 15 residues. The trim removed 4 bases at V and 3 bases at J, leaving 9 bases unmatched. CDR3 residues: CASSPGQGSNYEQYF. The DNA of the CDR3 is TGTGCCAGCAGCCCTGGACAGGGAAGTAACTACGAGCAGTACTTC.

The chain recombines TRBV24-1 with TRBJ1-4; 9 bases match TRBD1. There are 14 residues in the CDR3. J gave up 8 bases and V 9 bases, and 9 bases lay outside the gene matches. Germline V gene lookup returns CDR1 KGHDR and CDR2 SFDVKD. This CDR3 reads CATSSGTGQEKLFF. The CDR3 DNA is TGTGCCACCTCAAGCGGGACAGGGCAAGAAAAACTGTTTTTT.

This sequence joins TRBV7-2 and TRBJ1-2; 7 bases are a match to TRBD1. This CDR3 is built from 13 residues. J gave up 2 bases and V 5 bases, and 2 bases lay outside the gene matches. CDR1 is SGHTA, CDR2 FQGNSA, per germline. The CDR3: CASSEQGNYGYTF. The CDR3 DNA reads as TGTGCCAGCAGCGAACAGGGGAACTATGGCTACACCTTC. Supplemented by reference TRBV7-2 and TRBJ1-2, the full variable domain reads GAGVSQSPSNKVTEKGKDVELRCDPISGHTALYWYRQSLGQGLEFLIYFQGNSAPDKSGLPSDRFSAERTGGSVSTLTIQRTQQEDSAVYLCASSEQGNYGYTFGSGTRLTVV.

The chain joins TRBV18 to TRBJ2-3; a possible D gene is TRBD1 (6 bases). V lost 4 bases and J 0 bases, leaving 14 bases between the germline ends. This CDR3 has 16 amino acids. Germline loops: CDR1 KGHSH, CDR2 LQKENI. CDR3 protein: CASSLARQVSTDTQYF. CDR3 DNA sequence: TGTGCCAGCTCACTTGCCCGACAGGTTAGCACAGATACGCAGTATTTT. The full variable domain, rest sourced from reference TRBV18 and TRBJ2-3, is NAGVMQNPRHLVRRRGQEARLRCSPMKGHSHVYWYRQLPEEGLKFMVYLQKENIIDESGMPKERFSAEFPKEGPSILRIQQVVRGDSAAYFCASSLARQVSTDTQYFGPGTRLTVL.

This clone appeared a single time. In the same sample, other DNA sequences code for this CDR3. V and J are TRBV7-9 and TRBJ2-7, with 7 bases fitting TRBD2. Germline lookup yields CDR1 SEHNR and CDR2 FQNEAQ (reference sequence). Losses at the gene ends were 4 bases for V and 9 bases for J; bases not matched to a gene: 12. The CDR3 loop spans 14 amino acids. CDR3 amino acids: CASSSPTSVRGQYF. The CDR3 coding sequence is TGTGCCAGCAGCTCTCCTACTAGCGTTCGCGGGCAGTACTTC.

A single count supports this clone. The chain links TRBV14 to TRBJ1-2, with D possibly TRBD1 on 6 matching bases. The CDR3 totals 14 residues. Germline V gene sequence: CDR1 SGHDN, CDR2 FVKESK. Trimming stripped 2 bases from V and 5 bases from J, with 12 bases between. Written as DNA, the CDR3 is TGTGCCAGCAGCCAACACAGGGCGGGATATGGCTACACCTTC. This sequence encodes CASSQHRAGYGYTF.